This entry features one T cell receptor (beta chain) sequence. This clonotype turned up a few times. This receptor's antigen is unknown. Per-base quality was not reported, and no clone a single base away is much larger than it. This sample stems from a study of identical twins (dated by TCRdb to 2016 to 2017). Looking at the study overall: To test whether fetal clonotypes persist, this study deep-sequenced TCR alpha and beta repertoires from monozygotic twins, from unrelated adults of various ages, and from cord blood. To rule out contamination, replicate twin experiments were performed at different times with different library preparation protocols.

What the authors observed across the whole study: Abundant cord blood beta clonotypes had fewer insertions, young adult naive repertoires showed a similar but weaker trend, and memory repertoires showed no such trend. Out-of-frame TCR alpha sequences shared between twins showed an excess of low generation-probability sequences compared with coincidental sharing between unrelated individuals. Because the same donors could not be followed over many years, conclusions were based on cross-sectional statistical analysis. Invariant T cells such as MAIT and iNKT could partly confound zero-insertion analyses, though diverse VJ usage argued against this for most clonotypes. The excess sharing between twins in beta out-of-frame sequences was weaker because fewer shared sequences reduced the signal-to-noise ratio. Recombination models systematically underestimated out-of-frame TCR alpha sharing in monozygotic twins but agreed with sharing between unrelated individuals.

All donors were healthy Caucasians. Three pairs of female monozygotic twins, all aged 18 to 29 years, made up the twin cohort. Positive isolation kits from Invitrogen were used to isolate the CD4+ and CD8+ T cell populations. Reading the germline V gene gives CDR1 LGHNT and CDR2 FRNRAP. Measured from the cysteine to the phenylalanine, the CDR3 is 13 residues long. Of the read, only the CDR3 DNA is kept; its 39 bases are in frame from base 1. Compared with germline, V lacks 1 base and J lacks 4 bases; bases without a gene match: 1. Libraries were made using 5' RACE. TCRdb lists the instrument as Illumina HiSeq 2000. A universal primer binding site was introduced by template switching, and a unique molecular identifier was present in the final cDNA, enabling accurate counting of TCR cDNA molecules. Specific primers in the conserved constant-segment region were used to synthesize first-strand cDNA for the TCR alpha and beta chains. To control for contamination, each cDNA library was double barcoded with a SMART-Mk sample barcode plus Illumina barcodes. TruSeq adapter sequences, together with Illumina sample barcodes, were added in two successive PCR steps. Sequencing of the TCR alpha and beta cDNA libraries was done on the Illumina HiSeq platform using custom primers. Processing in the source paper ran as follows. Unique molecular identifiers were extracted from raw reads with MiGEC, and CDR3 positions were determined with MiXCR. Recombination models were inferred per individual with the repgenHMM and IGoR tools using an EM algorithm. Shared clonotype analysis was performed with the tcR package in R, normalizing sharing by the product of cloneset sizes. To study raw recombination without the effects of thymic and clonal selection, out-of-frame nonproductive sequences were analyzed. TCRdb reran the public reads through fastp at Q25 and MiXCR, keeping productive beta chains. CDR3 protein sequences are deduplicated, and each keeps its most common genes and DNA. These V and J calls are TCRdb output, not the study's own analysis. The sample table lists 200,000 to 250,000 distinct CDR3 sequences, 5.5% to 7.5% of them with a count of one. About 14% of the sample is in the top ten clones.

The data were also submitted as part of a second study, on T cells expressing NK-cell markers. The second study's paper adds: In sorted CD3+CD56+NKG2C+, CD3+CD56+NKG2C- and CD3+CD56-NKG2C+ T-cell subsets from several donors, TCR beta-chain repertoires were profiled. Among the eight sequenced donors, seven were HCMV-seropositive and one was HCMV-seronegative. In several experiments an anti-gammadeltaTCR antibody was added to restrict sorting to alphabetaTCR-expressing T cells. In a handful of donors, the dominant CD3+CD56+NKG2C+ clonotypes were among the top 10 CD8+ clonotypes and accounted for roughly 1.0-8% of CD8+ T cells. Those dominant clonotypes were again the most abundant among CD3+CD56-NKG2C+ cells in a few donors, at roughly 25-60.1%. Whether the expanded NKG2C-expressing T cell clones were specific for HCMV antigens remained unclear. All eight donors whose samples were sequenced were randomly selected healthy volunteers, three of them men and five women. To determine HCMV serostatus, a commercial ELISA kit was used to detect HCMV-specific IgG in serum. MIGEC was used to demultiplex reads and group the reads by UMI, and MiTCR was used to assemble and quantify clonotypes. To exclude erroneous sequences, only TCR cDNA sequences supported by at least two reads were retained. The tcR package was used for downstream repertoire analysis, and clonotypes were matched across fractions by CDR3 nucleotide sequence plus V segment. Antigen specificity was annotated against VDJdb with VDJmatch, allowing one amino acid substitution in CDR3.

The sequence was collected from a woman in her late teens or twenties in good health. Sequenced: CD8+ T cells sorted from blood. The V and J segments used are TRBV12-5 and TRBJ2-7; 7 bases in the middle match TRBD1. The DNA sequence reads TGTGCTAGTGGTTTGGGCAGGGGGTACGAGCAGTACTTC. Translated, it reads CASGLGRGYEQYF.